This TCR beta chain was sequenced for a study of T cell responses to AZD1222 COVID-19 vaccine. Findings of the study overall: Spike-specific TCR breadth and depth rose after two AZD1222 doses.

With respect to this clone: What it binds is unknown.

Produced via immunoSEQ multiplex PCR; TCRdb's table is partial and in-frame only. The data hold around 200,000 clones, with under 95% observed a single time. The sample consisted of peripheral blood, taken 28 days after the second AZD1222 dose. The sequence was obtained from an adult who received the AZD1222 COVID-19 vaccine.

CDR3 nucleotides: TGTGCCAGTAGCAGGGTGTCAGCTAACTATGGCTACACCTTC. Translating it yields CASSRVSANYGYTF. This chain joins TRBV19 and TRBJ1-2, with a tentative D call TRBD1 (5 bases). Germline V CDR1 and CDR2: LNHDA, SQIVND (reference sequence). CDR3 length equals 14 residues. Deletions cut 6 bases from V and 0 bases from J, with 11 bases between. The full variable domain, its missing parts supplied by reference TRBV19 and TRBJ1-2, is DGGITQSPKYLFRKEGQNVTLSCEQNLNHDAMYWYRQDPGQGLRLIYYSQIVNDFQKGDIAEGYSVSREKKESFPLTVTSAQKNPTAFYLCASSRVSANYGYTFGSGTRLTVV.